The entry below describes one T cell receptor (beta chain). The antigen is not known. The sample belongs to a study of blood T cells in healthy people across ages. Together with a sample-barcoded 5' primer, a J-beta primer mix was included in a second PCR lasting roughly 6 to 12 cycles. Through a template-switch adaptor with 12 random nucleotides, each cDNA molecule received a tag. TCRdb called the 5' RACE reads again in MiXCR, with one record for every CDR3 protein. The table includes over 600,000 distinct CDR3 sequences, 35% to 50% detected once. Peripheral blood was drawn, approximately 9.5 milliliters per donor. The CDR3 has 14 residues. Looked up from germline, CDR1 is SGHTA and CDR2 is FQGNSA. The V and J ends lost 5 bases and 4 bases respectively, with 15 bases between them. Overall study results and limits: Calculation of diversity from one million T cells yielded estimates considered to be underestimates.

The rearrangement uses TRBV7-2 and TRBJ2-7; the D is unclear. The specimen was blood. The clonotype originates from a man aged 80 or over in good health. The CDR3 DNA reads as TGTGCCAGCAGCCCTTGTAGGTCTGGTTACGAGCAGTACTTC. As protein: CASSPCRSGYEQYF.